This entry lists 18 T cell receptor beta chains sequenced from one sample in a study of blood T cell repertoires in COVID-19. Clones were read by immunoSEQ multiplex PCR, and TCRdb kept only the in-frame ones, dropping some. The sample carries approximately 230,000 clones, 65% to 90% recorded once. The specimen was peripheral blood. The source of these receptors is a woman of 80 years or more with active or convalescent COVID-19.

The chain employs TRBV7-9 and TRBJ1-2; 9 bases fit TRBD1. Germline-derived CDR1 and CDR2 are SEHNR and FQNEAQ (reference sequence). V lost 3 bases, J lost 3 bases, and 11 bases stayed unmatched. This CDR3 has 17 amino acids. In DNA, the CDR3 is TGTGCCAGCAGCTTGACCCCCGCGGGACAGGGTGACTATGGCTACACCTTC. Its translation is CASSLTPAGQGDYGYTF.

The rearrangement links TRBV10-2 to TRBJ1-2; TRBD1 matches at 7 bases. This CDR3 has 13 amino acids. Unmatched junction bases numbered 8, after V lost 6 bases and J lost 7 bases. Germline V gives CDR1 WSHSY, CDR2 SAAADI. CDR3 DNA sequence: TGCGCCAGCAGGGACGGGACAGTCGGTGGCTACACCTTC. This translates into CASRDGTVGGYTF.

This clone occurred once. The V call is TRBV19, the J call TRBJ1-1, with D unresolved. V lost 0 bases and J lost 5, with 10 bases in between. The CDR3 totals 14 residues. Looked up from germline, CDR1 is LNHDA and CDR2 is SQIVND (reference sequence). The CDR3 region has the DNA TGTGCCAGTAGTATAGATCGGGGAGGGACTGAAGCTTTCTTT. Amino acids: CASSIDRGGTEAFF. The full variable domain, completed using reference TRBV19 and TRBJ1-1, is DGGITQSPKYLFRKEGQNVTLSCEQNLNHDAMYWYRQDPGQGLRLIYYSQIVNDFQKGDIAEGYSVSREKKESFPLTVTSAQKNPTAFYLCASSIDRGGTEAFFGQGTRLTVV.

There are many counts of this clone. The gene calls are TRBV3-1 (or the pseudogene TRBV3-2) and TRBJ1-6; unclear D gene. CDR1 and CDR2 from the germline V gene are LGHDT and YNNKEL (reference sequence). V lost 2 bases to trimming and J lost 5 bases, with 4 bases between them. This CDR3 has 13 residues. CDR3 in amino acids: CASSQRNNSPLHF. DNA for the CDR3: TGTGCCAGCAGCCAACGTAATAATTCACCCCTCCACTTT.

This rearrangement joins TRBV5-6 to TRBJ2-7; the D gene is possibly TRBD1 (6 bases). The V gene's germline CDR1 is SGHDT and CDR2 YYEEEE. Deletions cut 4 bases from V and 5 bases from J, with 10 bases between. This CDR3 comprises 12 residues. CDR3 sequence: CASSLQGHEQYF. CDR3 nucleotides: TGTGCCAGCAGCCTACAGGGCCACGAGCAGTACTTC.

The CDR3 loop reads CASSAGQSFNQPQHF. CDR3 DNA: TGTGCCAGCAGCGCCGGACAGTCCTTTAATCAGCCCCAGCATTTT. This chain joins TRBV9 and TRBJ1-5; D is possibly TRBD1 (6 bases). The V gene's germline CDR1 is SGDLS and CDR2 YYNGEE. The CDR3 has 15 amino acids. The V end was cut by 3 bases, the J end by 4 bases, with 14 bases between.

The chain carries TRBV28 and TRBJ1-5, with a tentative D call TRBD1 (5 bases). Trimming removed 1 base at V and 4 bases at J, with 11 bases between. In germline, CDR1 is MDHEN, CDR2 SYDVKM. The CDR3 has 15 amino acids. CDR3 coding DNA: TGTGCCAGCAGTTTATATTGGGGGGGAAATCAGCCCCAGCATTTT. It encodes CASSLYWGGNQPQHF. The full variable domain, rest sourced from reference TRBV28 and TRBJ1-5, is DVKVTQSSRYLVKRTGEKVFLECVQDMDHENMFWYRQDPGLGLRLIYFSYDVKMKEKGDIPEGYSVSREKKERFSLILESASTNQTSMYLCASSLYWGGNQPQHFGDGTRLSIL.

The chain couples TRBV3-1 (or the pseudogene TRBV3-2) to TRBJ1-5, with D maybe TRBD1 (6 bases). Deletions cut 1 base from V and 12 bases from J, with 13 bases between. The CDR3 covers 13 residues. In germline, CDR1 is LGHDT, CDR2 YNNKEL (reference sequence). The CDR3 sequence is CASSQGIPGDQHF. CDR3 sequence (DNA): TGTGCCAGCAGCCAAGGGATTCCAGGGGACCAGCATTTT.

This clone was observed a handful of times. CDR3 region: CASSLGLAGNYGYTF. CDR3 nucleotides: TGTGCCAGCAGCTTAGGATTGGCAGGGAACTATGGCTACACCTTC. This sequence joins TRBV7-2 and TRBJ1-2; TRBD1 is a possible D gene (5 bases). The CDR3 length is 15 residues. Trimming removed 1 base at V and 2 bases at J, with 11 bases between. Looked up from germline, CDR1 is SGHTA and CDR2 is FQGNSA.

V and J are TRBV28 and TRBJ1-2, with D tentatively TRBD1 (6 bases). The V end was cut by 8 bases, the J end by 1 base, with 11 bases between. This CDR3 is built from 13 residues. Germline lookup yields CDR1 MDHEN and CDR2 SYDVKM. In nucleotides, the CDR3 is TGTGCCAGCCACGGCAGGGGTAACTATGGCTACACCTTC. Amino acids: CASHGRGNYGYTF.

This clone occurred a few times. The chain links TRBV28 to TRBJ1-6, with 8 bases matching TRBD1. The junction had 9 bases not matched to a gene; V was cut back by 8 bases and J by 0 bases. From germline, CDR1 is MDHEN and CDR2 SYDVKM. The length of the CDR3 is 17 residues. CDR3: CASVWDRRSSYNSPLHF. The CDR3 DNA follows: TGTGCCAGCGTTTGGGACAGGCGGAGCTCCTATAATTCACCCCTCCACTTT.

V and J are TRBV21-1 and TRBJ1-2; TRBD1 was called by the table and not checked on the DNA. TRBV21-1 is a pseudogene. This CDR3 comprises 14 residues. CDR3 nucleotide sequence: TGTGCCAGCAGCAAATTGATGGGACAATTTTGCTACACCTTC. Its translation: CASSKLMGQFCYTF.

The J gene is TRBJ2-4, the V gene TRBV2; 9 positions match TRBD2. The V and J ends lost 2 bases and 0 bases, in that order; junction bases with no gene match: 5. The CDR3 length is 17 residues. Looked up from germline, CDR1 is SNHLY and CDR2 is FYNNEI. The CDR3 reads CASSELRTSVAKNIQYF. CDR3 nucleotide sequence: TGTGCCAGCAGTGAACTCCGGACTAGCGTAGCCAAAAACATTCAGTACTTC.

The chain combines TRBV10-2 with TRBJ2-1; TRBD2 might be the D (5 bases). Between the trimmed V and J ends, which lost 0 bases and 8 bases, there was a span of 11 bases. The CDR3 is 14 residues long. CDR1 is WSHSY, CDR2 SAAADI, per germline. CDR3 protein: CASSESPGWDEQFF. CDR3 DNA: TGCGCCAGCAGTGAGTCCCCGGGATGGGATGAGCAGTTCTTC.

This rearrangement joins TRBV2 to TRBJ1-6; D gene uncertain. The CDR3 is 15 residues long. The germline V gene encodes CDR1 SNHLY and CDR2 FYNNEI. Trimming removed 1 base from V and 3 bases from J, with 7 bases in between. The CDR3 here is CASSEGQIYNSPLHF. The CDR3 DNA reads TGTGCCAGCAGTGAAGGGCAGATCTATAATTCACCCCTCCACTTT. The variable domain in full, with the rest retrieved from reference TRBV2 and TRBJ1-6, is EPEVTQTPSHQVTQMGQEVILRCVPISNHLYFYWYRQILGQKVEFLVSFYNNEISEKSEIFDDQFSVERPDGSNFTLKIRSTKLEDSAMYFCASSEGQIYNSPLHFGNGTRLTVT.

Regarding this clone: A much larger clone lies one base from this, so it may be a read error. The rearrangement uses TRBV5-1 and TRBJ2-2; TRBD2 matches at 8 bases. Germline V CDR1 and CDR2: SGHRS, YFSETQ. CDR3 length: 15 amino acids. Trimming cost V 3 bases and J 0 bases; bases outside gene matches: 1. In DNA form, the CDR3 reads TGCGCCAGCAGCTCGGGACTAGCGAACACCGGGGAGCTGTTTTTT. This gives the protein CASSSGLANTGELFF.

The chain couples TRBV30 to TRBJ1-1; the D is unclear. The CDR3 has 15 amino acids. Trimming removed 0 bases from V and 3 bases from J, with 14 bases in between. Germline V gene lookup returns CDR1 GTSNPN and CDR2 SVGIG (reference sequence). The CDR3 DNA follows: TGTGCCTGGAGTGTCCCCGGACGGGGATACACTGAAGCTTTCTTT. It codes for CAWSVPGRGYTEAFF. The full variable domain, with the rest looked up from reference TRBV30 and TRBJ1-1, is SQTIHQWPATLVQPVGSPLSLECTVEGTSNPNLYWYRQAAGRGLQLLFYSVGIGQISSEVPQNLSASRPQDRQFILSSKKLLLSDSGFYLCAWSVPGRGYTEAFFGQGTRLTVV.

This sequence joins TRBV18 and TRBJ2-5; 8 bases map to TRBD1. The CDR3 sequence is 14 residues long. Germline values: CDR1 KGHSH, CDR2 LQKENI. Trimming cost V 5 bases and J 4 bases; bases outside gene matches: 6. The CDR3 sequence: CASSADRAGETQYF. Here the CDR3 DNA reads TGTGCCAGCTCAGCGGACAGGGCAGGAGAGACCCAGTACTTC.